This passage covers 24 T cell receptor beta chains from one sample sequenced in a study of OX40 agonist ivuxolimab in advanced cancers. Sequenced by immunoSEQ multiplex PCR; TCRdb stores in-frame clones only, minus some. The sample has about 32,000 clones; roughly 89% are singletons. The material sequenced was CD4+ or CD8+ T cells sorted from blood, taken in a trial of the OX40 agonist ivuxolimab. All receptors come from an adult with an advanced solid tumor such as melanoma, head and neck, liver or kidney cancer.

This clone came up a few times. This chain links TRBV11-2 with TRBJ1-4, with D hard to call. Per the germline V gene, CDR1 is SGHAT and CDR2 is FQNNGV. Trimming pared 1 base from V and 9 bases from J, leaving 6 bases between. The CDR3 extends over 12 amino acids. CDR3 residues: CASSLGGKKLFF. Here the CDR3 DNA reads TGTGCCAGCAGCTTAGGGGGTAAAAAACTGTTTTTT.

Here the CDR3 reads CASSSSIRREYF. Written as DNA, the CDR3 is TGTGCCAGCAGCTCGTCTATTAGGCGTGAGTACTTC. This rearrangement joins TRBV5-8 to TRBJ2-7; D not resolved. The V gene's germline CDR1 is SGHTS and CDR2 YDEGEE. V shed 3 bases and J shed 11 bases, with 15 bases lying between them. This CDR3 contains 12 residues.

V is TRBV9 and J is TRBJ1-3; D call uncertain. The CDR3 is 12 residues long. The germline V gene encodes CDR1 SGDLS and CDR2 YYNGEE. Trimming removed 3 bases from V and 9 bases from J, with 10 bases in between. The CDR3 nucleotides read TGTGCCAGCAGCGGGAGCGGTGGCACCATATATTTT. Its protein is CASSGSGGTIYF.

CDR3 sequence reads: CASSFDSSGQRGETQYF. CDR3 in DNA: TGTGCCAGCAGCTTTGATTCTAGCGGGCAGAGGGGGGAGACCCAGTACTTC. The V and J genes are TRBV11-2 and TRBJ2-5; 8 nucleotides line up with TRBD2. From germline, CDR1 is SGHAT and CDR2 FQNNGV. V shed 3 bases, J shed 5 bases, and the junction held 14 bases outside the gene matches. The CDR3 contains 17 residues. Full variable domain (remainder filled in from reference TRBV11-2 and TRBJ2-5): EAGVAQSPRYKIIEKRQSVAFWCNPISGHATLYWYQQILGQGPKLLIQFQNNGVVDDSQLPKDRFSAERLKGVDSTLKIQPAKLEDSAVYLCASSFDSSGQRGETQYFGPGTRLLVL.

The DNA for the CDR3 is TGTGCCAGCAGTTTTGGGACAGAGGTCCCTGGCTACACCTTC. Translated, it gives CASSFGTEVPGYTF. The chain links TRBV28 to TRBJ1-2, with 7 nucleotides matching TRBD1. CDR3 length: 14 residues. The germline CDR1 and CDR2 sequences are MDHEN and SYDVKM. The V segment lost 3 bases and the J segment 7 bases; nucleotides outside the gene matches: 8.

The rearrangement uses TRBV13 and TRBJ1-2, with TRBD1 as a possible D gene (6 bases). The V gene's germline CDR1 is PRHDT and CDR2 FYEKMQ (reference sequence). Trimming shortened V by 5 bases and J by 4 bases, and 14 bases separated the two germline ends. The CDR3 runs 14 residues. In DNA, the CDR3 is TGTGCCAGCAGCCTAAGGGGGGGAGGCTATGGCTACACCTTC. This codes for CASSLRGGGYGYTF.

The J gene is TRBJ2-7, the V gene TRBV30, with a possible D match to TRBD1 (5 bases). The CDR3 runs 13 residues. Germline assignment: CDR1 GTSNPN and CDR2 SVGIG (reference sequence). Trimming took 2 bases from V and 5 from J, leaving 13 bases between them. The CDR3 sequence is CAWSPPPTDEQYF. In nucleotides, the CDR3 is TGTGCCTGGAGTCCCCCCCCGACAGACGAGCAGTACTTC.

The V and J genes are TRBV10-2 and TRBJ2-7; no firm D call. The V end was cut by 0 bases, the J end by 2 bases, with 2 bases between. CDR1 is WSHSY, CDR2 SAAADI, per germline. The CDR3 spans 12 residues. CDR3 residues: CASSESTYEQYF. The CDR3 DNA reads TGCGCCAGCAGTGAGTCGACCTACGAGCAGTACTTC.

V is TRBV28 and J is TRBJ1-5, with 7 positions matching TRBD1. Germline V lookup: CDR1 MDHEN, CDR2 SYDVKM. J was trimmed by 3 bases and V by 3 bases; bases with no gene match: 5. This CDR3 has 15 residues. CDR3 bases: TGTGCCAGCAGTTTCCGACAGGGAAACAATCAGCCCCAGCATTTT. It yields the protein CASSFRQGNNQPQHF. Looking up the rest from reference TRBV28 and TRBJ1-5 gives the full variable domain: DVKVTQSSRYLVKRTGEKVFLECVQDMDHENMFWYRQDPGLGLRLIYFSYDVKMKEKGDIPEGYSVSREKKERFSLILESASTNQTSMYLCASSFRQGNNQPQHFGDGTRLSIL.

V usage is TRBV6-5 and J usage is TRBJ1-1; 8 bases match TRBD1. This CDR3 comprises 15 residues. Trimming cost V 6 bases and J 1 base; bases outside gene matches: 7. The germline CDR1 and CDR2 sequences are MNHEY and SVGAGI. This CDR3 reads CASRLHDRGNTEAFF. The CDR3 DNA follows: TGTGCCAGCAGACTTCACGACAGGGGGAACACTGAAGCTTTCTTT.

This clone was counted once. V usage is TRBV19 and J usage is TRBJ2-7, with D perhaps TRBD2 (6 bases). The ends were cut back, 5 bases at V and 7 bases at J, with 15 bases in the middle. The germline gives CDR1 LNHDA, CDR2 SQIVND (reference sequence). The CDR3 is made up of 13 amino acids. CDR3 sequence (DNA): TGTGCCAGTAGTCGAGGTCCTGGGGGGGAGCAGTACTTC. Translated, it gives CASSRGPGGEQYF. The whole variable domain, filled in from reference TRBV19 and TRBJ2-7, reads DGGITQSPKYLFRKEGQNVTLSCEQNLNHDAMYWYRQDPGQGLRLIYYSQIVNDFQKGDIAEGYSVSREKKESFPLTVTSAQKNPTAFYLCASSRGPGGEQYFGPGTRLTVT.

The chain uses TRBV27 and TRBJ2-7, with 7 bases matching TRBD1. With V trimmed by 4 bases and J by 5 bases, 11 bases remained unmatched. The germline V gene has CDR1 MNHEY and CDR2 SMNVEV (reference sequence). The CDR3 is 15 residues long. The CDR3 sequence: CASSSPLTGKDEQYF. CDR3 coding DNA: TGTGCCAGCAGTTCACCCCTGACAGGGAAAGACGAGCAGTACTTC.

The chain employs TRBV6-5 and TRBJ2-7; D unclear. Per the germline V gene, CDR1 is MNHEY and CDR2 is SVGAGI. The CDR3 is 13 amino acids. V was pared by 7 bases and J by 0 bases, with 10 bases between. CDR3 protein: CASKRILSYEQYF. CDR3 sequence (DNA): TGTGCCAGCAAACGGATCCTCTCCTACGAGCAGTACTTC.

The rearrangement uses TRBV7-6 and TRBJ2-3; weak D call: TRBD1 (6 bases). CDR1 is SGHVS and CDR2 is FNYEAQ in the germline V gene. The CDR3 totals 14 residues. The germline V and J ends were trimmed by 2 bases and 1 base, with 7 bases remaining between them. DNA for the CDR3: TGTGCCAGCAGCTTATCAGGGGGCACAGATACGCAGTATTTT. Its protein product is CASSLSGGTDTQYF.

The V and J genes are TRBV19 and TRBJ1-2; 7 bases line up with TRBD1. The CDR3 sequence is 16 residues long. Germline trimming cut 3 bases from V and 6 bases from J; bases unmatched to any gene: 13. CDR1 LNHDA and CDR2 SQIVND come from the germline V gene (reference sequence). The CDR3, as DNA: TGTGCCAGTAGTATCAAATATTCGACAGGGCTTGATGGCTACACCTTC. It codes for CASSIKYSTGLDGYTF.

This chain joins TRBV5-5 and TRBJ2-3, with D perhaps matching TRBD2 (5 bases). CDR1 and CDR2 from the germline V gene are SGHKS and YYEKEE (reference sequence). The CDR3 is 17 residues long. Trimming took off 0 bases at V and 0 bases at J, with 14 bases between the two ends. For the CDR3, the DNA is TGTGCCAGCAGCTTGGAGCGGTCTTCCTCTAGCACAGATACGCAGTATTTT. Translated: CASSLERSSSSTDTQYF.

This clone was observed a few times. V usage is TRBV6-6 and J usage is TRBJ1-2; 7 bases align to TRBD1. Germline CDR1 is MNHNY and CDR2 is SVGAGI (reference sequence). V gave up 2 bases and J gave up 6 bases; unmatched junction bases: 12. The CDR3 length is 16 residues. CDR3 in DNA: TGTGCCAGCAGTTACCCGGCGCCGGACAGGAGTCATGGCTACACCTTC. Its translation is CASSYPAPDRSHGYTF.

This clone was seen only once. The chain links TRBV6-5 to TRBJ2-4; D uncertain. Germline-derived CDR1 and CDR2 are MNHEY and SVGAGI. V gave up 4 bases and J gave up 0 bases, with 10 bases separating them. This CDR3 is 15 amino acids long. The CDR3 DNA sequence: TGTGCCAGCAGTTTTCGTGGAGAAGCCAAAAACATTCAGTACTTC. Translated, it gives CASSFRGEAKNIQYF.

The DNA of the CDR3 is TGTGCCTGGGAGACTAGCGGGAGTTACTCCTACGAGCAGTACTTC. This gives the protein CAWETSGSYSYEQYF. This sequence joins TRBV30 and TRBJ2-7; 12 bases are shared with TRBD2. The CDR3 totals 15 residues. The J segment lost 0 bases and the V segment lost 5 bases, leaving 5 bases of the junction unmatched. Germline V gene lookup returns CDR1 GTSNPN and CDR2 SVGIG (reference sequence).

The V and J genes are TRBV7-8 and TRBJ2-5; 11 bases map to TRBD2. The CDR3 is 19 amino acids. From germline, CDR1 is SGHVS and CDR2 FQNEAQ. The junction had 10 bases not matched to a gene; V was cut back by 1 base and J by 0 bases. The CDR3 protein is CASSLEEPGLAAYQETQYF. DNA of the CDR3: TGTGCCAGCAGCTTAGAAGAACCGGGACTAGCGGCGTACCAAGAGACCCAGTACTTC.

The gene calls are TRBV9 and TRBJ2-7, with 11 bases lining up with TRBD1. Germline V gene lookup returns CDR1 SGDLS and CDR2 YYNGEE. The CDR3 is 14 amino acids. V lost 3 bases, J lost 5 bases, and 4 bases stayed unmatched. CDR3 coding DNA: TGTGCCAGCAGCGCCCCGGGACAGGGGGACGAGCAGTACTTC. This gives the protein CASSAPGQGDEQYF.

This rearrangement joins TRBV11-2 to TRBJ2-3; 11 bases are shared with TRBD2. This CDR3 region has 20 residues. V shed 0 bases, J shed 0 bases, and the junction held 11 bases outside the gene matches. Germline-derived CDR1 and CDR2 are SGHAT and FQNNGV. The CDR3 region is CASSLDGFESSGGSTDTQYF. Here the CDR3 DNA reads TGTGCCAGCAGCTTAGATGGGTTTGAGTCTAGCGGGGGGAGCACAGATACGCAGTATTTT.

In this sample, this clone turned up once. V gene TRBV27 combines with J gene TRBJ2-7; 12 nucleotides align to TRBD2. Trimming took 7 bases from V and 7 from J; bases not matched to a gene: 8. The CDR3 is made up of 14 amino acids. Germline-derived CDR1 and CDR2 are MNHEY and SMNVEV (reference sequence). In nucleotides, the CDR3 is TGTGCCAGCATCCGACTAGCGGGAGTTTATGAGCAGTACTTC. Its translation: CASIRLAGVYEQYF.

The V and J genes are TRBV6-1 and TRBJ1-1; D gene ambiguous. Trimming took off 8 bases at V and 8 bases at J, with 6 bases between the two ends. Germline-derived CDR1 and CDR2 are MNHNS and SASEGT. CDR3 length: 9 residues. Here the CDR3 reads CASWSEAFF. The CDR3 DNA reads as TGTGCCAGCTGGTCGGAAGCTTTCTTT.